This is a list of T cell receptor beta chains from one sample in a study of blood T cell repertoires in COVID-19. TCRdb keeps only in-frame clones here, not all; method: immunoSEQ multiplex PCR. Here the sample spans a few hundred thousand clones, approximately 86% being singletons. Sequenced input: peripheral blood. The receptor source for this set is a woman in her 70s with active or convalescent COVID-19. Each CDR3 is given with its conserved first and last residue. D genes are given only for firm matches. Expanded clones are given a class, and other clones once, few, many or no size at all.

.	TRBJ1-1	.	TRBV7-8	TGTGCCAGCAGCTCCAACATGATCACTGAAGCTTTCTTT	CASSSNMITEAFF
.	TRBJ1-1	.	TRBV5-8	TGTGCCAGCAGCTTGGGACAGAGACTTGAAGCTTTCTTT	CASSLGQRLEAFF
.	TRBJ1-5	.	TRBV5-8	TGTGCCAGCTGCCGTTATTCGACGGAGAATCAGCCCCAGCATTTT	CASCRYSTENQPQHF
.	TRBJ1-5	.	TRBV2	TGTGCCAGCAGTCAACAGGGTTTAACTCAGCCCCAGCATTTT	CASSQQGLTQPQHF
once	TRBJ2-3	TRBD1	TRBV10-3	TGTGCCAGCCGGGACAGGGGCCCAGATACGCAGTATTTT	CASRDRGPDTQYF
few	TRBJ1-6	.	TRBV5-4	TGTGCCAGCAGCGTACAGGGAGACTCACCCCTCCACTTT	CASSVQGDSPLHF
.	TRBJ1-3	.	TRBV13	TGTGCCAGCAGCTTTACTAGCTCTGGAAACACCATATATTTT	CASSFTSSGNTIYF
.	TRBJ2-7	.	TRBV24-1	TGTGCCACCAGTTCGTTCCAAACGGACGAGCAGTACTTC	CATSSFQTDEQYF
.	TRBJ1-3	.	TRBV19	TGTGCCAGTACTGGGGCCAATGGAGCTACAAACACCATATATTTT	CASTGANGATNTIYF
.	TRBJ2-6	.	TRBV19	TGTGCCAGTAGTACCCAGGGCGGTGGGGCCAACGTCCTGACTTTC	CASSTQGGGANVLTF
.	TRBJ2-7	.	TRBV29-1	TGCAGCGTCACCCCCCCGGCGGGTTCCCCTTCCTACGAGCAGTACTTC	CSVTPPAGSPSYEQYF
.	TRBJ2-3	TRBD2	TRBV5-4	TGTGCCAGCAGCCCGGGACTAGCGGGGATTCGCACAGATACGCAGTATTTT	CASSPGLAGIRTDTQYF
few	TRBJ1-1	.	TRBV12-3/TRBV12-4	TGTGCCAGCAGCGCAGGGGTGACTGAAGCTTTCTTT	CASSAGVTEAFF
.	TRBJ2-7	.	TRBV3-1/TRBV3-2	TGTGCCAGCAGCCAATTCCGTCCGACAGAATACGAGCAGTACTTC	CASSQFRPTEYEQYF
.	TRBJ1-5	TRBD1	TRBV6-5	TGTGCCAGCAGGTACAGGGGGCTTAATCAGCCCCAGCATTTT	CASRYRGLNQPQHF
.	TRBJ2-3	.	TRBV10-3	TGTGCCAACGGGGGAAACCCTAGCACAGATACGCAGTATTTT	CANGGNPSTDTQYF
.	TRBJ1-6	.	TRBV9	TGTGCCAGCAGTTCCCTAAAGGCGGCAACCCTCCACTTT	CASSSLKAATLHF
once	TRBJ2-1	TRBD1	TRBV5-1	TGCGCCAGCAGCTGGGGGACAGGGATTGCGGACAATGAGCAGTTCTTC	CASSWGTGIADNEQFF
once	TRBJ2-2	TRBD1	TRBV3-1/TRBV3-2	TGTGCCAGCACGGACAGGGGTTTCACCGGGGAGCTGTTTTTT	CASTDRGFTGELFF
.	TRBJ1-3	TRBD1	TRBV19	TGTGCCAGTAGTCGACAGGGGGCGAACACCATATATTTT	CASSRQGANTIYF
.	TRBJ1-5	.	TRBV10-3	TGTGCCATCACGGGGAGCCCGTATCAGCCCCAGCATTTT	CAITGSPYQPQHF
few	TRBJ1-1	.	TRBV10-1	TGCGCCAGCAGCAGGGATGGGGACACTGAAGCTTTCTTT	CASSRDGDTEAFF
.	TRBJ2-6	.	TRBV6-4	TGTGCCAGCAGTGTCTTCTCTGGGGCCAACGTCCTGACTTTC	CASSVFSGANVLTF
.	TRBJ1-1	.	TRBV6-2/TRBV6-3	TGTGCCAGCAGTCGGGAAGCAGAAGCTTTCTTT	CASSREAEAFF
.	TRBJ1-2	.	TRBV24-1	TGTGCCACCCTCAAAGGACAGTTATATGGCTACACCTTC	CATLKGQLYGYTF
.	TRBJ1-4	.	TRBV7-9	TGTGCCAGCAGCTTCACGAGTGTTGGTGAAAAACTGTTTTTT	CASSFTSVGEKLFF
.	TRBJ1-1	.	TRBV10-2	TGCGCCAGCAGTGAGTCGACGGGAGGCACTGAAGCTTTCTTT	CASSESTGGTEAFF
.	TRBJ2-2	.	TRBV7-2	TGTGCCAGGACCTCAGGGGAGAGTTACGGGGAGCTGTTTTTT	CARTSGESYGELFF
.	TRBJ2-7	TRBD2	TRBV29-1	TGCAGCGTTGAGAGGGGAGGGCTGAGACGAGACTTC	CSVERGGLRRDF
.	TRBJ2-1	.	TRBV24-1	TGTGCCACCAGTGTTGGGGCGGGGCTCCCCTACAATGAGCAGTTCTTC	CATSVGAGLPYNEQFF
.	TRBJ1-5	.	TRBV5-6	TGTGCCAGCAGCGAGAGGAAGTCCCAGCCCCAGCATTTT	CASSERKSQPQHF
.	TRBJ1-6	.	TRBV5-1	TGCGCCAGCAGCCCGACAGGCGATAATTCACCCCTCCACTTT	CASSPTGDNSPLHF
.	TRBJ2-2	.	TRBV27	TGTGCCAGCAGTTTATCGCGTACCACCGGGGAGCTGTTTTTT	CASSLSRTTGELFF
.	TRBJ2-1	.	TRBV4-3	TGCGCCAGCAGCCGAGTTGGAGAGCCCACCAACAATGAGCAGTTCTTC	CASSRVGEPTNNEQFF